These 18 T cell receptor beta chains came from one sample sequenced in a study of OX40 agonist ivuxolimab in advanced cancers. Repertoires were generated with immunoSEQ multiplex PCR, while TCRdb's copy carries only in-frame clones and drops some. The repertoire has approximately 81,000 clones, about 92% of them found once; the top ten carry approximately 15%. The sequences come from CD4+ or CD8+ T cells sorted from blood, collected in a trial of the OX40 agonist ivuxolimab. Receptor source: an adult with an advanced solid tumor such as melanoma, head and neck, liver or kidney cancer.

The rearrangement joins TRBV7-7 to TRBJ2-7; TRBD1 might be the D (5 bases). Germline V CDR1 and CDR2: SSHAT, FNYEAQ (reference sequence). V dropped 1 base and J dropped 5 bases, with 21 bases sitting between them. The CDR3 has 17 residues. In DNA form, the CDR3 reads TGTGCCAGCAGCTTAGGGGGCGATTCACAGTCGGGCCACGAGCAGTACTTC. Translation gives CASSLGGDSQSGHEQYF.

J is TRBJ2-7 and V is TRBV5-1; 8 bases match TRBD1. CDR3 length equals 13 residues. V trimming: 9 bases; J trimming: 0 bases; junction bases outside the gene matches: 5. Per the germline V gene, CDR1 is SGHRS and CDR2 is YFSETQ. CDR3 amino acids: CATSGGFSYEQYF. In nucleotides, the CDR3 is TGCGCCACCTCAGGGGGCTTCTCCTACGAGCAGTACTTC.

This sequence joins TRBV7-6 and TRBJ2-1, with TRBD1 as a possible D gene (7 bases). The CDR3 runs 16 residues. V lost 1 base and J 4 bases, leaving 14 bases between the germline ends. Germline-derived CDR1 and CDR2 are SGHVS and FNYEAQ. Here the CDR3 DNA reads TGTGCCAGCAGCTTAGTAGCAGGGGGAGGTTACAATGAGCAGTTCTTC. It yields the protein CASSLVAGGGYNEQFF.

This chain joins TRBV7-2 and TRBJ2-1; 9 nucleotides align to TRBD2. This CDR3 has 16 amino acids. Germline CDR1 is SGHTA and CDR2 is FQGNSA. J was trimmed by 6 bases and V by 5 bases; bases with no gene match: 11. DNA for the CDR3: TGTGCCAGCAGCACCGGGACTAGCCTCCCCCTCAATGAGCAGTTCTTC. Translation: CASSTGTSLPLNEQFF.

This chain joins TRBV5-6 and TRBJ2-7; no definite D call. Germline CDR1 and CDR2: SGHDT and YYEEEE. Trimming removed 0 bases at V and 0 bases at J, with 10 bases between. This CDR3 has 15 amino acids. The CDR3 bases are TGTGCCAGCAGCTTGGAGGGCGGCCACTCCTACGAGCAGTACTTC. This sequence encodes CASSLEGGHSYEQYF.

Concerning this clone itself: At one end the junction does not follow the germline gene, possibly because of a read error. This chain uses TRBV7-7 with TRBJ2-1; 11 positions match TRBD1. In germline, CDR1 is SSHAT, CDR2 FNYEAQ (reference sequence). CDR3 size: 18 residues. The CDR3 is CASSLRDRGFPTVNEQFF. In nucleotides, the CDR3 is TGTGCTAGCAGCCTAAGGGACAGGGGGTTTCCGACGGTGAATGAGCAGTTCTTC.

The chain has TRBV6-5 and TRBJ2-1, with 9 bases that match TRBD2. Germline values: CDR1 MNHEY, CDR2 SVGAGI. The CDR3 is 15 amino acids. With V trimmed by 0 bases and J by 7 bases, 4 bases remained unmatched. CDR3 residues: CASSYSAGGPNEQFF. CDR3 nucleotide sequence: TGTGCCAGCAGTTACTCCGCGGGAGGGCCGAATGAGCAGTTCTTC.

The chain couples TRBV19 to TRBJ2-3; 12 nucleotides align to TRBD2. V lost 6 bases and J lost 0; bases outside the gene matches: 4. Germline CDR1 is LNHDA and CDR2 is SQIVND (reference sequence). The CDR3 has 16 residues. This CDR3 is CASRSLAGGSTDTQYF. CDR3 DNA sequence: TGTGCCAGTAGATCACTAGCGGGAGGTAGCACAGATACGCAGTATTTT. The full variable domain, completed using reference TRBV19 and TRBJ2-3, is DGGITQSPKYLFRKEGQNVTLSCEQNLNHDAMYWYRQDPGQGLRLIYYSQIVNDFQKGDIAEGYSVSREKKESFPLTVTSAQKNPTAFYLCASRSLAGGSTDTQYFGPGTRLTVL.

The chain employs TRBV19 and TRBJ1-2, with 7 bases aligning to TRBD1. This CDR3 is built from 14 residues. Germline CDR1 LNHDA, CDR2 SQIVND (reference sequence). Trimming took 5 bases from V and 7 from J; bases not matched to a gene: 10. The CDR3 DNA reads TGTGCCAGTAGTGTTTCGACAGGGACCGGTGGCTACACCTTC. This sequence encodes CASSVSTGTGGYTF.

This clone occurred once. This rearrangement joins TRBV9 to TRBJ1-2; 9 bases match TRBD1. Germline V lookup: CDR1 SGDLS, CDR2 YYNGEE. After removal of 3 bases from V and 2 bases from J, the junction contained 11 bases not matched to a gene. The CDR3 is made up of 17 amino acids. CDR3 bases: TGTGCCAGCAGCGCCCGGGACAGGGTACTCACAAACTATGGCTACACCTTC. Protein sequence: CASSARDRVLTNYGYTF.

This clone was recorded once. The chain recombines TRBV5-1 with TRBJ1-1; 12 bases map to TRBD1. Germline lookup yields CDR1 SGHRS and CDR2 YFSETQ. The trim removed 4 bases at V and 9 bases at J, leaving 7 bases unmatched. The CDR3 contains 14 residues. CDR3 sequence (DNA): TGCGCCAGCAGCCCCGGGACAGGGGGCGGACAAGCTTTCTTT. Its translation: CASSPGTGGGQAFF. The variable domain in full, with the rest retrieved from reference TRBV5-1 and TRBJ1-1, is KAGVTQTPRYLIKTRGQQVTLSCSPISGHRSVSWYQQTPGQGLQFLFEYFSETQRNKGNFPGRFSGRQFSNSRSEMNVSTLELGDSALYLCASSPGTGGGQAFFGQGTRLTVV.

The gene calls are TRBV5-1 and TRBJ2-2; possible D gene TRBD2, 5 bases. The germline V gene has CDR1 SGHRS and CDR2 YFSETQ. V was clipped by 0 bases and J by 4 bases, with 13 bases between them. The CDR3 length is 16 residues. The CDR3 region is CASSLGPAGGTGELFF. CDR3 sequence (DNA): TGCGCCAGCAGCTTGGGGCCCGCCGGAGGCACCGGGGAGCTGTTTTTT.

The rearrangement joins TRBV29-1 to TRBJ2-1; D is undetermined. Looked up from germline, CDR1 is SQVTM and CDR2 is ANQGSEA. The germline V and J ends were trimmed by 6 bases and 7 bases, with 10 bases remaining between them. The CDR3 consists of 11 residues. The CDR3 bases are TGCAGCGTCCTCACTTGGAATGAGCAGTTCTTC. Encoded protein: CSVLTWNEQFF.

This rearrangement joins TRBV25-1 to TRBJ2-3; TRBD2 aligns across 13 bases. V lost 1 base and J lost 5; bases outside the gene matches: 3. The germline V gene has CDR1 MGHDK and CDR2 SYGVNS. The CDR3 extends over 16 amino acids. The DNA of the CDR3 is TGTGCCAGCAGTGAATCACTAGCGGGGGGGCTAGATACGCAGTATTTT. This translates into CASSESLAGGLDTQYF.

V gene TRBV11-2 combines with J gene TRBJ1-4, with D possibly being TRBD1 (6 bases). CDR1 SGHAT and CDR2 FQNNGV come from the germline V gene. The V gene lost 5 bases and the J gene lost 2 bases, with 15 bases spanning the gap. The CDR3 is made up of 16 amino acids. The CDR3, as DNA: TGTGCCAGCAGCGCCGGGGGCCGGGGGACTAATGAAAAACTGTTTTTT. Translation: CASSAGGRGTNEKLFF.

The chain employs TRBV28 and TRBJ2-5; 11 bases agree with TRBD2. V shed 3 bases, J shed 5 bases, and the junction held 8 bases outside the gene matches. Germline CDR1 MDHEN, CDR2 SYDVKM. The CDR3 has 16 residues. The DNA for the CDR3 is TGTGCCAGCAGTTTTATAGCGGGAGGGCCGATGGAGACCCAGTACTTC. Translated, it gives CASSFIAGGPMETQYF.

The DNA of the CDR3 is TGTGCCAGCAGCCCCCCAAATGTGGGAGCAAACTATGGCTACACCTTC. It is translated as CASSPPNVGANYGYTF. V is TRBV9 and J is TRBJ1-2; no definite D call. From germline, CDR1 is SGDLS and CDR2 YYNGEE. The CDR3 has 16 amino acids. Trimming cost V 4 bases and J 2 bases, with 18 bases left between them.

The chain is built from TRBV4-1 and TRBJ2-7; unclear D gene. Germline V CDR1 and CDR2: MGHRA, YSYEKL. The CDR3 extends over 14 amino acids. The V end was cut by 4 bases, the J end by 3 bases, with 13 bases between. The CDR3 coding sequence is TGCGCCAGCAGCCTCGACCGTACAAGCTACGAGCAGTACTTC. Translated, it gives CASSLDRTSYEQYF.